This T cell receptor (beta chain) was recovered during a study of response to subunit inactivated influenza vaccine. TCRdb fed the RT-PCR reads into MiXCR, producing one record per CDR3 protein. Of more than 150,000 distinct CDR3 sequences in the sample, around 10% were seen once. This clonotype was seen only a few times. The antigen is not known. The study's findings and limits: New T cells are recruited in small numbers by each seasonal influenza vaccination, according to the authors' suggestion.

The TCR sequence derives from a man aged 50 to 69 who received an inactivated influenza vaccine. Sequences were derived from CD8+ T cells sorted from PBMCs, sampled around 25 months after vaccination.

The CDR3 reads CASSDRRGDQETQYF. The CDR3 nucleotides read TGCGCCAGCAGTGATAGGCGGGGAGACCAAGAGACCCAGTACTTC. The J gene is TRBJ2-5, the V gene TRBV10-2; a weak D match, TRBD2 (6 bases). CDR1 WSHSY and CDR2 SAAADI come from the germline V gene. The CDR3 is 15 amino acids. With 3 bases removed from V and 0 bases from J, the gap between germline ends came to 11 bases.